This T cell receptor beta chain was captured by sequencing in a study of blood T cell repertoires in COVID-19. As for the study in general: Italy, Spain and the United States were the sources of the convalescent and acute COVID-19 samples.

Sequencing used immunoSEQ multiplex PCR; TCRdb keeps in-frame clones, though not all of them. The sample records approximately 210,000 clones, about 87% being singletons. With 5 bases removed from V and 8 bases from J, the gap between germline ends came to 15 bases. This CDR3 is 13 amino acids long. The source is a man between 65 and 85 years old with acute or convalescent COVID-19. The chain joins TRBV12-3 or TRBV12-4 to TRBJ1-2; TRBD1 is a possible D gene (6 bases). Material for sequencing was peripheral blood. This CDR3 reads CASSHTGPGGYTF. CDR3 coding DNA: TGTGCCAGCAGTCACACAGGGCCGGGGGGCTACACCTTC.